Presented here are 21 T cell receptor beta chains from one specimen sequenced in a study of CD8 T cells in Susac syndrome. Reverse transcription used about 0.45 to 1 ug RNA and random hexamers. MiXCR, run by TCRdb on the immunoSEQ multiplex PCR reads, gives a single entry per CDR3 protein. Among approximately 280,000 distinct CDR3 sequences listed, around 83% were seen once. The sequencing sample was made of CD8+ T cells from PBMCs. The source of these receptors is a human donor with multiple sclerosis.

The chain joins TRBV28 to TRBJ2-1; D is unresolved. Germline V gene lookup returns CDR1 MDHEN and CDR2 SYDVKM. The CDR3 extends over 11 amino acids. V was shortened by 5 bases and J by 9 bases, with 8 bases between the two germline ends. CDR3 nucleotides: TGTGCCAGCAGTACGAGTAGTGAGCAGTTCTTC. This codes for CASSTSSEQFF. Combining the CDR3 with reference TRBV28 and TRBJ2-1 gives the whole variable domain DVKVTQSSRYLVKRTGEKVFLECVQDMDHENMFWYRQDPGLGLRLIYFSYDVKMKEKGDIPEGYSVSREKKERFSLILESASTNQTSMYLCASSTSSEQFFGPGTRLTVL.

The J gene is TRBJ2-1, the V gene TRBV13, with TRBD2 identical over 12 bases. The CDR3 consists of 15 residues. CDR1 PRHDT and CDR2 FYEKMQ come from the germline V gene (reference sequence). The junction had 10 bases not matched to a gene; V was cut back by 8 bases and J by 8 bases. The CDR3 bases are TGTGCCAGCGGAGCCTCTAGCGGGAGGGCCGATGAGCAGTTCTTC. Protein product: CASGASSGRADEQFF. The variable domain in full, completed from reference TRBV13 and TRBJ2-1, reads AAGVIQSPRHLIKEKRETATLKCYPIPRHDTVYWYQQGPGQDPQFLISFYEKMQSDKGSIPDRFSAQQFSDYHSELNMSSLELGDSALYFCASGASSGRADEQFFGPGTRLTVL.

V usage is TRBV28 and J usage is TRBJ2-7; the match to TRBD2 covers 10 bases. The germline V gene encodes CDR1 MDHEN and CDR2 SYDVKM. Unmatched junction bases numbered 10, after V lost 0 bases and J lost 5 bases. The CDR3 sequence is 17 residues long. The CDR3 DNA reads TGTGCCAGCAGTTTATGGGGTCAGGGGACTAGCGTTCACGAGCAGTACTTC. Translating it yields CASSLWGQGTSVHEQYF.

In its sample, this clonotype was seen once. The genes are TRBV7-9 and TRBJ2-1; D perhaps matches TRBD2 (7 bases). The CDR3 has 12 amino acids. Germline V lookup: CDR1 SEHNR, CDR2 FQNEAQ (reference sequence). Trimming removed 5 bases at V and 7 bases at J, with 9 bases between. The CDR3 sequence is CASSRGANEQFF. CDR3 nucleotide sequence: TGTGCCAGCAGCCGGGGGGCAAATGAGCAGTTCTTC. Based on the CDR3 plus reference TRBV7-9 and TRBJ2-1, the full variable domain is DTGVSQNPRHKITKRGQNVTFRCDPISEHNRLYWYRQTLGQGPEFLTYFQNEAQLEKSRLLSDRFSAERPKGSFSTLEIQRTEQGDSAMYLCASSRGANEQFFGPGTRLTVL.

This clonotype was seen only once. The chain uses TRBV7-9 and TRBJ1-4; D call uncertain. This CDR3 comprises 14 residues. The germline CDR1 and CDR2 sequences are SEHNR and FQNEAQ (reference sequence). The germline V and J ends were trimmed by 1 base and 6 bases, with 9 bases remaining between them. As DNA, the CDR3 is TGTGCCAGCAGCTTAGAAGGTTTAGATGAAAAACTGTTTTTT. It codes for CASSLEGLDEKLFF.

The V call is TRBV25-1, the J call TRBJ2-2; 9 nucleotides line up with TRBD2. The V segment lost 1 base and the J segment 6 bases; nucleotides outside the gene matches: 6. Germline CDR1 is MGHDK and CDR2 is SYGVNS. The CDR3 is 16 residues long. Written as DNA, the CDR3 is TGTGCCAGCAGTGAATCTGGCGGGAGGGTCGCCGGGGAGCTGTTTTTT. This sequence encodes CASSESGGRVAGELFF.

The rearrangement joins TRBV28 to TRBJ1-4; weak D call: TRBD1 (6 bases). CDR1 is MDHEN, CDR2 SYDVKM, per germline. The V and J ends lost 3 bases and 6 bases respectively, with 20 bases between them. The CDR3 loop spans 17 amino acids. The CDR3 nucleotides are TGTGCCAGCAGTTTGCCTCCAGGGGACACCTGGGATGAAAAACTGTTTTTT. Amino acids: CASSLPPGDTWDEKLFF. Variable domain in full (rest from reference TRBV28 and TRBJ1-4): DVKVTQSSRYLVKRTGEKVFLECVQDMDHENMFWYRQDPGLGLRLIYFSYDVKMKEKGDIPEGYSVSREKKERFSLILESASTNQTSMYLCASSLPPGDTWDEKLFFGSGTQLSVL.

J is TRBJ2-2 and V is TRBV12-3 or TRBV12-4, with a tentative D call TRBD2 (6 bases). With 8 bases removed from V and 6 bases from J, the gap between germline ends came to 7 bases. The CDR3 contains 11 residues. The CDR3, as DNA: TGTGCCAGCCGGGACTCCGGGGAGCTGTTTTTT. It specifies CASRDSGELFF.

The chain has TRBV28 and TRBJ2-3; 9 bases agree with TRBD2. Looked up from germline, CDR1 is MDHEN and CDR2 is SYDVKM. After removal of 10 bases from V and 3 bases from J, the junction contained 8 bases not matched to a gene. The CDR3 extends over 14 amino acids. The CDR3 nucleotides read TGTGCCACATTAGCGGGAGTTTTGACAGATACGCAGTATTTT. Protein product: CATLAGVLTDTQYF.

The rearrangement joins TRBV5-1 to TRBJ2-5, with TRBD2 as a possible D gene (6 bases). This CDR3 comprises 16 residues. V was pared by 3 bases and J by 2 bases, with 17 bases between. Germline V gene lookup returns CDR1 SGHRS and CDR2 YFSETQ. DNA of the CDR3: TGCGCCAGCAGCTCGCGACCGGAGGGCCCTCAAGAGACCCAGTACTTC. Residues: CASSSRPEGPQETQYF.

This chain connects TRBV4-2 to TRBJ2-1, with D perhaps matching TRBD2 (6 bases). The CDR3 covers 14 residues. V gave up 5 bases and J gave up 9 bases, with 17 bases separating them. Germline V CDR1 and CDR2: LGHNA, YNFKEQ. This CDR3 is CASSFRPGDTEQFF. The DNA for the CDR3 is TGTGCCAGCAGCTTCCGCCCGGGAGACACTGAGCAGTTCTTC.

This rearrangement joins TRBV12-5 to TRBJ2-3; D gene uncertain. CDR1 and CDR2 from the germline V gene are LGHNT and FRNRAP. Trimming stripped 3 bases from V and 2 bases from J, with 18 bases between. This CDR3 has 17 residues. The CDR3 spells CASGLTPGGRITDTQYF. For the CDR3, the DNA is TGTGCTAGTGGTTTAACACCAGGTGGCAGAATCACAGATACGCAGTATTTT.

The chain uses TRBV24-1 and TRBJ2-1, with 8 bases fitting TRBD1. V shed 2 bases and J 7 bases; nucleotides not matched to a gene: 9. Germline values: CDR1 KGHDR, CDR2 SFDVKD. The CDR3 length is 16 residues. CDR3 sequence: CATSDYPQGAINEQFF. Written as DNA, the CDR3 is TGTGCCACCAGTGATTACCCGCAGGGGGCTATTAATGAGCAGTTCTTC.

The J gene is TRBJ2-5, the V gene TRBV25-1, with unresolved D. CDR1 and CDR2 from the germline V gene are MGHDK and SYGVNS. V lost 2 bases, J lost 0 bases, and 7 bases lay in between. The CDR3 runs 14 residues. CDR3 in DNA: TGTGCCAGCAGTGAAGTCAGGTACCAAGAGACCCAGTACTTC. This codes for CASSEVRYQETQYF.

The chain combines TRBV6-4 with TRBJ2-1; D is uncertain. Germline V gene lookup returns CDR1 MRHNA and CDR2 SNTAGT. V was cut by 0 bases and J by 4 bases, with 16 bases left in between. The CDR3 extends over 17 amino acids. The CDR3 protein is CASSDSASSLLYNEQFF. The CDR3 bases are TGTGCCAGCAGTGACTCGGCTAGTTCTCTACTATACAATGAGCAGTTCTTC.

V is TRBV27 and J is TRBJ2-4; D could derive from TRBD1 or TRBD2 (5 bases each). V gave up 4 bases and J gave up 10 bases, with 23 bases separating them. This CDR3 spans 16 amino acids. Germline loops: CDR1 MNHEY, CDR2 SMNVEV (reference sequence). DNA for the CDR3: TGTGCCAGCAGTTCACTCTTACTAGGCGAGGGGATTATTCAGTACTTC. Translated, it gives CASSSLLLGEGIIQYF.

V gene TRBV27 combines with J gene TRBJ1-5; D remains ambiguous. Germline CDR1 is MNHEY and CDR2 is SMNVEV (reference sequence). The CDR3 covers 13 residues. V was trimmed by 2 bases and J by 5 bases, leaving 7 bases between them. The CDR3 loop is CASSLHRDQPQHF. The CDR3 bases are TGTGCCAGCAGTTTACACCGGGATCAGCCCCAGCATTTT.

The chain couples TRBV29-1 to TRBJ2-7; no clear D. The germline gives CDR1 SQVTM, CDR2 ANQGSEA. The CDR3 sequence is 13 residues long. V lost 0 bases and J 1 base, leaving 7 bases between the germline ends. As DNA, the CDR3 is TGCAGCGTTGAAGAGACCAGTTCCTACGAGCAGTACTTC. Protein: CSVEETSSYEQYF.

The chain joins TRBV28 to TRBJ2-7; the D gene is possibly TRBD1 (6 bases). The V end was cut by 3 bases, the J end by 2 bases, with 14 bases between. The CDR3 totals 15 residues. Germline V gives CDR1 MDHEN, CDR2 SYDVKM. The CDR3 sequence is CASSFPSTGTYEQYF. CDR3 DNA: TGTGCCAGCAGTTTCCCCTCGACAGGAACCTACGAGCAGTACTTC.

This clonotype was counted once. Here the CDR3 DNA reads TGCGCCAGCAGCTCGACGAGGAGACAAGAGACCCAGTACTTC. This encodes CASSSTRRQETQYF. The chain recombines TRBV5-1 with TRBJ2-5; no reliable D call. The CDR3 has 14 residues. V was trimmed by 3 bases and J by 2 bases, leaving 11 bases between them. CDR1 SGHRS and CDR2 YFSETQ come from the germline V gene.

The sample holds one count of this clonotype. The chain couples TRBV11-2 to TRBJ2-1, with 7 bases matching TRBD2. The germline CDR1 and CDR2 sequences are SGHAT and FQNNGV. Germline trimming cut 2 bases from V and 7 bases from J; bases unmatched to any gene: 5. CDR3 size: 14 residues. The CDR3 DNA sequence: TGTGCCAGCAGCTTAAACGGGAGGCAGAATGAGCAGTTCTTC. This translates into CASSLNGRQNEQFF.